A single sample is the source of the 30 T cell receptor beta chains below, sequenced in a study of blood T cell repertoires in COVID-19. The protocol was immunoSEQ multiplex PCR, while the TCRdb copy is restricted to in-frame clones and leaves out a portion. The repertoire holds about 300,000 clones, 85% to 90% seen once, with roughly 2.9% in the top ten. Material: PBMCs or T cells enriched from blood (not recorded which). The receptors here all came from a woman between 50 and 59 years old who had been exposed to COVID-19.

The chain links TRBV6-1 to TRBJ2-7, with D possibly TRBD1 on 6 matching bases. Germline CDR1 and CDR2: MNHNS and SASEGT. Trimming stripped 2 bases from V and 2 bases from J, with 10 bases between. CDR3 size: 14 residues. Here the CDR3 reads CASSERSGAYEQYF. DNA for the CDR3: TGTGCCAGCAGTGAACGCTCAGGGGCCTACGAGCAGTACTTC.

As DNA, the CDR3 is TGTGCCAGCAGTTTATGGGGTAGCGGGGGGGTACAAGAGACCCAGTACTTC. Encoded protein: CASSLWGSGGVQETQYF. The rearrangement joins TRBV27 to TRBJ2-5; 11 nucleotides line up with TRBD2. The germline V gene encodes CDR1 MNHEY and CDR2 SMNVEV (reference sequence). The CDR3 loop spans 17 amino acids. V shed 1 base, J shed 2 bases, and the junction held 6 bases outside the gene matches.

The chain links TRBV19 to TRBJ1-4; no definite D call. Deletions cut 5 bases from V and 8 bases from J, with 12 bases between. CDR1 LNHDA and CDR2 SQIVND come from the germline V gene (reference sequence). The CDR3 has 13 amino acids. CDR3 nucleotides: TGTGCCAGTAGTCCTACAGCGGTCGAAAAACTGTTTTTT. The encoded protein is CASSPTAVEKLFF.

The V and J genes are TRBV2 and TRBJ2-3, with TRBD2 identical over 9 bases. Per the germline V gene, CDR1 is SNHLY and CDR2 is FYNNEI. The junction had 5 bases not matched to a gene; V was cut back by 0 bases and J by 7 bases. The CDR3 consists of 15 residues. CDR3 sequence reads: CASSEASGGLYTQYF. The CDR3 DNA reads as TGTGCCAGCAGTGAAGCTAGCGGGGGCCTATATACGCAGTATTTT. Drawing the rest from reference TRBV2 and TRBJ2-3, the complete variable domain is EPEVTQTPSHQVTQMGQEVILRCVPISNHLYFYWYRQILGQKVEFLVSFYNNEISEKSEIFDDQFSVERPDGSNFTLKIRSTKLEDSAMYFCASSEASGGLYTQYFGPGTRLTVL.

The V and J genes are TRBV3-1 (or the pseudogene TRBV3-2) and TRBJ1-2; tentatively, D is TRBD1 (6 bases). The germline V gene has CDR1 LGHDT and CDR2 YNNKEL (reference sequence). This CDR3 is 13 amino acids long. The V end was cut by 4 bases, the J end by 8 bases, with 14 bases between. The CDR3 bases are TGTGCCAGCAGCCGCGACAGGTCCCGCGGCTACACCTTC. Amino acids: CASSRDRSRGYTF.

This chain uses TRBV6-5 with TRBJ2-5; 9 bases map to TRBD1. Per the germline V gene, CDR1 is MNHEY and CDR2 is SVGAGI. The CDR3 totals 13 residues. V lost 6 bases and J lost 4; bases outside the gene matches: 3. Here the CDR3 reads CASRQGAGETQYF. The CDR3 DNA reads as TGTGCCAGCAGACAGGGGGCGGGAGAGACCCAGTACTTC.

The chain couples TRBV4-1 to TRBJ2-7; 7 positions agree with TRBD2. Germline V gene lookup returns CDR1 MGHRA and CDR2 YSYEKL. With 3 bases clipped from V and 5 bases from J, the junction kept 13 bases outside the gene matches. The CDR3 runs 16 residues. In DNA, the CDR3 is TGCGCCAGCAGCCAGAGGGGCAGGACTAGTCCTCACGAGCAGTACTTC. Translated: CASSQRGRTSPHEQYF.

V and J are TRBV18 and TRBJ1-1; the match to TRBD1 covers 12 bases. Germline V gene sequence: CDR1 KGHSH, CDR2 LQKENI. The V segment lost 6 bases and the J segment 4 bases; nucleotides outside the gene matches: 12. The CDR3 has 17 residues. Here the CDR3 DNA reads TGTGCCAGCTCGAAGGCCGGGACAGGGGGCGCCGGCACTGAAGCTTTCTTT. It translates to CASSKAGTGGAGTEAFF.

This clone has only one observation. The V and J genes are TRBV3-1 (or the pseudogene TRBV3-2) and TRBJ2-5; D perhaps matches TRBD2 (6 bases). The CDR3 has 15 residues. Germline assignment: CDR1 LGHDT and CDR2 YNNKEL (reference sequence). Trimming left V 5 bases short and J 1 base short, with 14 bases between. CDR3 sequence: CASSWSRGSQETQYF. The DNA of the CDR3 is TGTGCCAGCAGCTGGTCACGGGGGTCCCAAGAGACCCAGTACTTC.

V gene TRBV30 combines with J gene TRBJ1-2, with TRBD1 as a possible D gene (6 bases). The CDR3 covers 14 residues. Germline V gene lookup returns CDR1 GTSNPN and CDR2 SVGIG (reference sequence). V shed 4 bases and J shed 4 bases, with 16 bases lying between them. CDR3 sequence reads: CAWTGGGLVYGYTF. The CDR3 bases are TGTGCCTGGACCGGGGGGGGCCTTGTCTATGGCTACACCTTC.

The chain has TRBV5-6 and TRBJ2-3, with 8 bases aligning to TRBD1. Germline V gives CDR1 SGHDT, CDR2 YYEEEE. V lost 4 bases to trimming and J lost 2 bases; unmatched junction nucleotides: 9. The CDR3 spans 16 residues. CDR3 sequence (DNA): TGTGCCAGCAGCGCCCCTCCAGGGGGCCACACAGATACGCAGTATTTT. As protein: CASSAPPGGHTDTQYF.

CDR3 in amino acids: CASGGGANTGELFF. DNA of the CDR3: TGTGCCAGCGGGGGGGGTGCGAACACCGGGGAGCTGTTTTTT. This chain connects TRBV7-9 to TRBJ2-2; 7 bases fit TRBD2. The CDR3 has 14 residues. The junction had 3 bases not matched to a gene; V was cut back by 8 bases and J by 0 bases. Germline lookup yields CDR1 SEHNR and CDR2 FQNEAQ (reference sequence).

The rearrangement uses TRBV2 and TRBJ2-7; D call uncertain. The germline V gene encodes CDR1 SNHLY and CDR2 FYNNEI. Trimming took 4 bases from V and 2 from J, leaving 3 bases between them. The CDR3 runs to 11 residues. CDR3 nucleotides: TGTGCCAGCAGTGCAACCTACGAGCAGTACTTC. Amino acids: CASSATYEQYF.

The CDR3: CASSDSGGAGDTQYF. CDR3 bases: TGTGCCAGCAGTGACTCGGGAGGGGCTGGGGATACGCAGTATTTT. The V gene is TRBV6-4, the J gene TRBJ2-3; 7 nucleotides agree with TRBD2. The V gene end was trimmed by 0 bases and the J gene end by 6 bases; junction bases not matched to a gene: 6. The CDR3 runs to 15 residues. Looked up from germline, CDR1 is MRHNA and CDR2 is SNTAGT.

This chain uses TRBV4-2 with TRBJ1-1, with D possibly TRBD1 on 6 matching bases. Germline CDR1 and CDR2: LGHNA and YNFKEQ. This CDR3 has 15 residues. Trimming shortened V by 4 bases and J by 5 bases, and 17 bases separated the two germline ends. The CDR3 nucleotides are TGTGCCAGCAGCCCCTTTACAGGGACGCCAACTGAAGCTTTCTTT. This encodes CASSPFTGTPTEAFF.

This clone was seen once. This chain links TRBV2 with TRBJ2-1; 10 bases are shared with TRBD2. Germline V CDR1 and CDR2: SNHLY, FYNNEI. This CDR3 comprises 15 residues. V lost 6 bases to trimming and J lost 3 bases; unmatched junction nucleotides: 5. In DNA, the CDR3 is TGTGCCAGCAGAGCCCTAGCGGGGGACTACAATGAGCAGTTCTTC. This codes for CASRALAGDYNEQFF.

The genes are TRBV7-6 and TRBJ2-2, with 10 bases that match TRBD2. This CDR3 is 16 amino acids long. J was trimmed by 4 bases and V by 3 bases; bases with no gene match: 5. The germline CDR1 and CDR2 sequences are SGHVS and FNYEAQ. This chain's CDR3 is CASSFFPSGGTGELFF. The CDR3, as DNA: TGTGCCAGCAGCTTTTTTCCTAGCGGGGGCACCGGGGAGCTGTTTTTT.

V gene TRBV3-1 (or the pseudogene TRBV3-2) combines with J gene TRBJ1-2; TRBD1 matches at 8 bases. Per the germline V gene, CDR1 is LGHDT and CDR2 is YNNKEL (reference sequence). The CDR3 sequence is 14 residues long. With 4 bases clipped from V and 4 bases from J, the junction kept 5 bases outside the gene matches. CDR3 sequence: CASSPGQGIYGYTF. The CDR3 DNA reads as TGTGCCAGCAGCCCCGGACAGGGCATCTATGGCTACACCTTC.

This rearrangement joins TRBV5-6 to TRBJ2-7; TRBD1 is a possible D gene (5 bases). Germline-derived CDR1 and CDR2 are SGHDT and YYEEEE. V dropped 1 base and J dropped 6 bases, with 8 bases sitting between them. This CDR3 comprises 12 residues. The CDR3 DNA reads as TGTGCCAGCAGCTTGACTGGGGCCGAGCAGTACTTC. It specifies CASSLTGAEQYF. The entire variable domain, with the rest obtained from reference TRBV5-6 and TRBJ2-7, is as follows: DAGVTQSPTHLIKTRGQQVTLRCSPKSGHDTVSWYQQALGQGPQFIFQYYEEEERQRGNFPDRFSGHQFPNYSSELNVNALLLGDSALYLCASSLTGAEQYFGPGTRLTVT.

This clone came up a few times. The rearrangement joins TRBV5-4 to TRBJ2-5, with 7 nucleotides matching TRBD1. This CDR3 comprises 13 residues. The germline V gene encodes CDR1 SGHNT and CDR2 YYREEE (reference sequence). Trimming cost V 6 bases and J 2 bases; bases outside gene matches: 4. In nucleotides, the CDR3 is TGTGCCAGCACCCGGACAGGTCAAGAGACCCAGTACTTC. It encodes CASTRTGQETQYF.

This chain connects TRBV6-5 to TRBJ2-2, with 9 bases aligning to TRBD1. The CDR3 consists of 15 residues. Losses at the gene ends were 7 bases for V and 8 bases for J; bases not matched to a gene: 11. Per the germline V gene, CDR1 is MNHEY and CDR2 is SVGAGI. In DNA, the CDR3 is TGTGCCAGCATGAGGCCCACAGGGGGCGGAGGGGAGCTGTTTTTT. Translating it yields CASMRPTGGGGELFF.

CDR3 region: CASTPITGGAGFNYGYTF. For the CDR3, the DNA is TGTGCCAGCACTCCGATAACAGGGGGCGCCGGGTTTAACTATGGCTACACCTTC. V and J are TRBV27 and TRBJ1-2; TRBD1 agrees at 9 bases. V was pared by 7 bases and J by 1 base, with 16 bases of the junction left unmatched. CDR3 length equals 18 residues. From germline, CDR1 is MNHEY and CDR2 SMNVEV (reference sequence).

The CDR3: CASRDSYSNQPQHF. The DNA of the CDR3 is TGTGCCAGCAGGGACAGTTATAGCAATCAGCCCCAGCATTTT. This chain joins TRBV28 and TRBJ1-5; TRBD1 is a possible D gene (6 bases). Trimming shortened V by 6 bases and J by 0 bases, and 9 bases separated the two germline ends. Germline CDR1 is MDHEN and CDR2 is SYDVKM. CDR3 length: 14 residues.

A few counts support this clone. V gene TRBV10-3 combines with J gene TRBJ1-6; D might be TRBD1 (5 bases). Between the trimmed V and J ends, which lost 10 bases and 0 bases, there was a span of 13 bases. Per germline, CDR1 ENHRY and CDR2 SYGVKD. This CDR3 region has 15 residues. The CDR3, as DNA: TGTGCCACAGGGACTTCGAGCTCCTATAATTCACCCCTCCACTTT. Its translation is CATGTSSSYNSPLHF.

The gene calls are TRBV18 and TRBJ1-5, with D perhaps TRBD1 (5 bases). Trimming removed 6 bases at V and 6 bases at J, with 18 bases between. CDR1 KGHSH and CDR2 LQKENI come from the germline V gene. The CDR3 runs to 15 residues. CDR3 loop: CASSSSGGFGQPQHF. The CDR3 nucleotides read TGTGCCAGCTCCAGCTCTGGGGGGTTCGGTCAGCCCCAGCATTTT.

DNA for the CDR3: TGTGCCAGCAGGGGAGAGGGACAGGACTCCTACGAGCAGTACTTC. This gives the protein CASRGEGQDSYEQYF. The rearrangement joins TRBV25-1 to TRBJ2-7; 8 bases fit TRBD1. The J segment lost 0 bases and the V segment lost 6 bases, leaving 7 bases of the junction unmatched. The CDR3 runs 15 residues. Germline-derived CDR1 and CDR2 are MGHDK and SYGVNS.

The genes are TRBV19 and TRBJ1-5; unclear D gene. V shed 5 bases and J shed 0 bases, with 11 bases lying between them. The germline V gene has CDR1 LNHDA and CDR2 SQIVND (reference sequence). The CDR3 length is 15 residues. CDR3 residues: CASSDSGSSNQPQHF. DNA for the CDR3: TGTGCCAGTAGTGATAGCGGGAGTAGCAATCAGCCCCAGCATTTT.

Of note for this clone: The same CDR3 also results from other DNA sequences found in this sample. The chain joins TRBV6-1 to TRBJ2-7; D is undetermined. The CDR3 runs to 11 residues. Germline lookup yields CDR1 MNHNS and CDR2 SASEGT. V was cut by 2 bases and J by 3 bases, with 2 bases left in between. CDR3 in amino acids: CASSERYEQYF. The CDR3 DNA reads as TGTGCCAGCAGTGAACGCTACGAGCAGTACTTC.

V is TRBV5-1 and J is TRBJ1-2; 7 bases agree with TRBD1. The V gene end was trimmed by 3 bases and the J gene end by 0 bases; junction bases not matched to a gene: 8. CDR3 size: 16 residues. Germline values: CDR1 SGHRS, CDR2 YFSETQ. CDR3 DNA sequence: TGCGCCAGCAGCTCTTCCGGGACAGTTACTAACTATGGCTACACCTTC. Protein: CASSSSGTVTNYGYTF.

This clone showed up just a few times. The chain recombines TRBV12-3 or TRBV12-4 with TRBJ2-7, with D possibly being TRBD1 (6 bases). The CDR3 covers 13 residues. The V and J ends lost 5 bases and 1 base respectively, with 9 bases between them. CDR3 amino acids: CASSTGQSYEQYF. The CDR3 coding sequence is TGTGCCAGCAGTACCGGACAGTCCTACGAGCAGTACTTC.